The 30 T cell receptor beta chains in this list originate from one sample, sequenced in a study of T cell clonotyping in hematopoietic cell transplantation. Time point here: recipient sample about 28 days before transplant, after cytoreduction. Data came from immunoSEQ multiplex PCR; TCRdb stores just in-frame clones and leaves some out. The data contain tens of thousands of clones, approximately 84% of them singletons. The sample in question was peripheral blood mononuclear cells, obtained before stem cell transplant. The receptors derive from a man aged 60 to 69 with biphenotypic leukemia. Some clones in this sample may be carry-over from other donors' samples.

The chain carries TRBV19 and TRBJ1-5; D is uncertain. The germline V gene encodes CDR1 LNHDA and CDR2 SQIVND (reference sequence). This CDR3 spans 15 amino acids. Trimming pared 7 bases from V and 5 bases from J, leaving 18 bases between. The CDR3 protein is CASTYGSGYYQPQHF. CDR3 nucleotide sequence: TGTGCCAGTACGTACGGTTCAGGCTACTATCAGCCCCAGCATTTT.

This chain connects TRBV6-5 to TRBJ1-3; no reliable D call. The germline V gene has CDR1 MNHEY and CDR2 SVGAGI. The CDR3 contains 13 residues. V gave up 6 bases and J gave up 4 bases, with 10 bases separating them. CDR3 DNA sequence: TGTGCCAGCAGACCGTCGGCCGGAAACACCATATATTTT. Its translation: CASRPSAGNTIYF.

V usage is TRBV30 and J usage is TRBJ2-7; 9 bases match TRBD2. Losses at the gene ends were 2 bases for V and 6 bases for J; bases not matched to a gene: 8. This CDR3 has 14 amino acids. CDR1 GTSNPN and CDR2 SVGIG come from the germline V gene (reference sequence). The CDR3, as DNA: TGTGCCTGGAGTCGGACTAGCGACGGCCGCGAGCAGTACTTC. Translation gives CAWSRTSDGREQYF.

The chain uses TRBV9 and TRBJ2-7; 11 bases are a match to TRBD2. The length of the CDR3 is 17 residues. V lost 3 bases to trimming and J lost 2 bases; unmatched junction nucleotides: 10. The germline gives CDR1 SGDLS, CDR2 YYNGEE. This CDR3 reads CASSGNPTSGRTYEQYF. The DNA for the CDR3 is TGTGCCAGCAGCGGGAATCCTACTAGCGGGAGAACCTACGAGCAGTACTTC.

V is TRBV6-4 and J is TRBJ2-3, with 7 bases that match TRBD2. CDR1 and CDR2 from the germline V gene are MRHNA and SNTAGT. CDR3 length: 14 residues. The junction had 5 bases not matched to a gene; V was cut back by 3 bases and J by 5 bases. CDR3 in DNA: TGTGCCAGCAGTGAAGCGGGGAGGGTAGATACGCAGTATTTT. This gives the protein CASSEAGRVDTQYF.

V gene TRBV7-8 combines with J gene TRBJ1-2; no firm D call. The CDR3 has 13 amino acids. CDR1 is SGHVS, CDR2 FQNEAQ, per germline. Trimming stripped 0 bases from V and 2 bases from J, with 4 bases between. DNA of the CDR3: TGTGCCAGCAGCTTAGCTGGGAACTATGGCTACACCTTC. Translated: CASSLAGNYGYTF.

This chain connects TRBV30 to TRBJ1-2; D is unresolved. Germline assignment: CDR1 GTSNPN and CDR2 SVGIG (reference sequence). V was cut by 3 bases and J by 4 bases, with 15 bases left in between. This CDR3 is built from 14 residues. CDR3 sequence reads: CAWSSGSGGYGYTF. DNA for the CDR3: TGTGCCTGGAGCTCGGGGTCGGGCGGCTATGGCTACACCTTC. Drawing the rest from reference TRBV30 and TRBJ1-2, the complete variable domain is SQTIHQWPATLVQPVGSPLSLECTVEGTSNPNLYWYRQAAGRGLQLLFYSVGIGQISSEVPQNLSASRPQDRQFILSSKKLLLSDSGFYLCAWSSGSGGYGYTFGSGTRLTVV.

V and J are TRBV19 and TRBJ2-7; D is ambiguous. V was clipped by 1 base and J by 4 bases, with 8 bases between them. Germline loops: CDR1 LNHDA, CDR2 SQIVND (reference sequence). The CDR3 runs 13 residues. CDR3 nucleotide sequence: TGTGCCAGTAGTATAGCTCTTGCGTACGAGCAGTACTTC. Translated: CASSIALAYEQYF.

J is TRBJ2-7 and V is TRBV5-4; D gene ambiguous. Trimming took off 4 bases at V and 6 bases at J, with 8 bases between the two ends. Germline values: CDR1 SGHNT, CDR2 YYREEE (reference sequence). The CDR3 covers 11 residues. The CDR3 coding sequence is TGTGCCAGCAGCGGTCAGAGCGAGCAGTACTTC. It translates to CASSGQSEQYF.

The V gene is TRBV7-9, the J gene TRBJ2-3, with D possibly being TRBD2 (6 bases). The V gene lost 5 bases and the J gene lost 1 base, with 10 bases spanning the gap. The CDR3 sequence is 14 residues long. Germline assignment: CDR1 SEHNR and CDR2 FQNEAQ (reference sequence). For the CDR3, the DNA is TGTGCCAGCAGCCGATCGGGGGGCACAGATACGCAGTATTTT. This codes for CASSRSGGTDTQYF.

V gene TRBV27 combines with J gene TRBJ2-2; D is unclear. This CDR3 comprises 15 residues. Per the germline V gene, CDR1 is MNHEY and CDR2 is SMNVEV (reference sequence). Trimming took 3 bases from V and 1 from J, leaving 9 bases between them. Here the CDR3 DNA reads TGTGCCAGCAGTTTCTCTCGCGTGAACACCGGGGAGCTGTTTTTT. It is translated as CASSFSRVNTGELFF.

The genes are TRBV5-8 and TRBJ1-2, with unresolved D. The V gene lost 0 bases and the J gene lost 4 bases, with 4 bases spanning the gap. The CDR3 is made up of 12 amino acids. Germline CDR1 is SGHTS and CDR2 is YDEGEE. The CDR3 protein is CASSLGAYGYTF. CDR3 sequence (DNA): TGTGCCAGCAGCTTGGGGGCCTATGGCTACACCTTC.

The genes are TRBV28 and TRBJ2-7; possibly TRBD1 for D (6 bases). The germline V and J ends were trimmed by 6 bases and 2 bases, with 14 bases remaining between them. Looked up from germline, CDR1 is MDHEN and CDR2 is SYDVKM. The CDR3 is 14 residues long. CDR3 coding DNA: TGTGCCAGCAGCAATGGGGGCGGAACCTACGAGCAGTACTTC. Its protein product is CASSNGGGTYEQYF.

Here the CDR3 reads CASSLGTTEAFF. CDR3 bases: TGCGCCAGCAGCTTGGGAACGACTGAAGCTTTCTTT. J is TRBJ1-1 and V is TRBV5-1; D not resolved. Looked up from germline, CDR1 is SGHRS and CDR2 is YFSETQ. This CDR3 comprises 12 residues. Trimming removed 0 bases from V and 5 bases from J, with 5 bases in between.

The count of this clone is one. For the CDR3, the DNA is TGTGCCAGCAGCGTAGGCAGCTTGAACACTGAAGCTTTCTTT. Its protein is CASSVGSLNTEAFF. The chain uses TRBV9 and TRBJ1-1; D remains unclear. V lost 0 bases to trimming and J lost 0 bases, with 6 bases between them. Germline V CDR1 and CDR2: SGDLS, YYNGEE. The CDR3 totals 14 residues.

V gene TRBV7-9 combines with J gene TRBJ2-7; no definite D call. This CDR3 has 12 amino acids. CDR1 SEHNR and CDR2 FQNEAQ come from the germline V gene (reference sequence). Trimming left V 7 bases short and J 5 bases short, with 12 bases between. Written as DNA, the CDR3 is TGTGCCAGCACCTTTATGGGAAACGAGCAGTACTTC. As protein: CASTFMGNEQYF.

V is TRBV5-6 and J is TRBJ2-1; D might be TRBD1 or TRBD2, each matching 5 bases. Trimming removed 3 bases at V and 0 bases at J, with 10 bases between. In germline, CDR1 is SGHDT, CDR2 YYEEEE. The CDR3 contains 15 residues. CDR3 nucleotides: TGTGCCAGCAGCTGGGGGACGGTCTCCTACAATGAGCAGTTCTTC. Its protein product is CASSWGTVSYNEQFF.

J is TRBJ2-2 and V is TRBV5-4; tentatively, D is TRBD2 (6 bases). The germline CDR1 and CDR2 sequences are SGHNT and YYREEE (reference sequence). The CDR3 spans 17 residues. V was clipped by 6 bases and J by 4 bases, with 22 bases between them. The CDR3: CASTSKAGGILTGELFF. The CDR3 DNA sequence: TGTGCCAGCACCTCGAAGGCTGGGGGGATCCTCACCGGGGAGCTGTTTTTT.

This chain joins TRBV28 and TRBJ2-1; 8 bases are a match to TRBD2. V was pared by 6 bases and J by 3 bases, with 7 bases of the junction left unmatched. There are 15 residues in the CDR3. Germline CDR1 MDHEN, CDR2 SYDVKM. Here the CDR3 DNA reads TGTGCCAGCAGGCTTGTAGCGGGGCACTACAATGAGCAGTTCTTC. Its translation: CASRLVAGHYNEQFF.

The V gene is TRBV6-1, the J gene TRBJ2-7, with D possibly matching TRBD1 (5 bases). Trimming removed 4 bases at V and 2 bases at J, with 12 bases between. The CDR3 runs 14 residues. Germline loops: CDR1 MNHNS, CDR2 SASEGT. The CDR3 reads CASSGGGPTYEQYF. In DNA form, the CDR3 reads TGTGCCAGCAGTGGGGGCGGACCGACCTACGAGCAGTACTTC.

This rearrangement joins TRBV7-6 to TRBJ2-7; TRBD2 is a possible D gene (6 bases). Germline CDR1 and CDR2: SGHVS and FNYEAQ. Trimming took off 1 base at V and 6 bases at J, with 19 bases between the two ends. CDR3 length: 16 residues. CDR3 loop: CASSLDQQRVGGEQYF. Here the CDR3 DNA reads TGTGCCAGCAGCTTAGATCAACAGCGGGTGGGCGGCGAGCAGTACTTC.

The chain combines TRBV2 with TRBJ2-7; D might be TRBD2 (5 bases). V was clipped by 4 bases and J by 6 bases, with 13 bases between them. The CDR3 length is 13 residues. Germline V CDR1 and CDR2: SNHLY, FYNNEI. CDR3 sequence: CASSGERYGEQYF. DNA for the CDR3: TGTGCCAGCAGTGGGGAGAGGTATGGCGAGCAGTACTTC.

This clone ranks as medium-sized. The J gene is TRBJ2-6, the V gene TRBV6-6, with D uncertain. Per germline, CDR1 MNHNY and CDR2 SVGAGI (reference sequence). The V end lost 4 bases, the J end lost 2 bases, and 9 bases lay between the germline ends. The CDR3 totals 15 residues. The CDR3 here is CASSFVLAGANVLTF. CDR3 nucleotides: TGTGCCAGCAGTTTTGTACTGGCTGGGGCCAACGTCCTGACTTTC.

The chain is built from TRBV20-1 and TRBJ2-7; D is unresolved. V shed 3 bases and J shed 6 bases, with 9 bases lying between them. CDR3 length: 11 residues. Germline CDR1 is DFQATT and CDR2 is SNEGSKA (reference sequence). The CDR3 loop is CSASGRIEQYF. The DNA of the CDR3 is TGCAGTGCTAGCGGGCGTATCGAGCAGTACTTC.

This chain links TRBV28 with TRBJ2-3; 8 positions agree with TRBD2. Trimming cost V 5 bases and J 6 bases; bases outside gene matches: 7. The CDR3 totals 14 residues. Germline-derived CDR1 and CDR2 are MDHEN and SYDVKM. The CDR3 DNA reads as TGTGCCAGCAGTCGGGAGGGGGGAGTGGATACGCAGTATTTT. Amino acid sequence: CASSREGGVDTQYF.

V is TRBV4-2 and J is TRBJ2-7; TRBD2 aligns across 10 bases. The V and J ends lost 0 bases and 3 bases, in that order; junction bases with no gene match: 8. Germline values: CDR1 LGHNA, CDR2 YNFKEQ. The CDR3 totals 17 residues. The CDR3 coding sequence is TGTGCCAGCAGCCAAGAGTCTAGCGGGAGAGACGGCTACGAGCAGTACTTC. It translates to CASSQESSGRDGYEQYF.

This chain joins TRBV2 and TRBJ2-7, with D unresolved. In germline, CDR1 is SNHLY, CDR2 FYNNEI. The V end was cut by 7 bases, the J end by 3 bases, with 10 bases between. The CDR3 sequence is 12 residues long. The CDR3 region has the DNA TGTGCCAGCATAGGAGACAACTACGAGCAGTACTTC. It codes for CASIGDNYEQYF.

V gene TRBV6-5 combines with J gene TRBJ2-2; weak D call: TRBD1 (6 bases). Trimming removed 6 bases from V and 6 bases from J, with 14 bases in between. The CDR3 runs 14 residues. Germline V lookup: CDR1 MNHEY, CDR2 SVGAGI. This chain's CDR3 is CASSLQGRAGELFF. DNA for the CDR3: TGTGCCAGCAGCTTACAGGGTCGCGCCGGGGAGCTGTTTTTT.

The J gene is TRBJ2-1, the V gene TRBV4-2, with D possibly being TRBD1 (6 bases). This CDR3 has 16 residues. V shed 0 bases and J shed 3 bases, with 12 bases lying between them. Per the germline V gene, CDR1 is LGHNA and CDR2 is YNFKEQ. The CDR3 reads CASSQDHGGYYNEQFF. In DNA, the CDR3 is TGTGCCAGCAGCCAAGATCATGGGGGCTACTACAATGAGCAGTTCTTC.

The gene calls are TRBV6-5 and TRBJ2-3; 8 nucleotides align to TRBD2. This CDR3 is built from 15 residues. Germline V gene lookup returns CDR1 MNHEY and CDR2 SVGAGI. J was trimmed by 4 bases and V by 2 bases; bases with no gene match: 5. The CDR3: CASSYAAGESDTQYF. CDR3 DNA sequence: TGTGCCAGCAGTTACGCAGCGGGAGAATCAGATACGCAGTATTTT.